The next 17 T cell receptor beta chains were all read from a single sample in a study of blood T cell repertoires in COVID-19 (dated by TCRdb to 2018 to 2021). The library was generated by the immunoSEQ multiplex PCR assay. TCRdb stores this immuneACCESS table with in-frame sequences only. Part of the clones is absent; in the studies checked, under half of the shortfall reflects unresolved V genes, and no reason is known for the rest. The sample profile shows some 370,000 clones; around 83% of them were found once. About 4.8% of the sample comes from the top ten. Input material: PBMCs or T cells enriched from blood (not recorded which). Receptors originate from a woman aged 45-59 years who had recovered from COVID-19.

This sequence joins TRBV19 and TRBJ2-3; 11 bases fit TRBD2. V shed 2 bases and J 2 bases; nucleotides not matched to a gene: 6. The germline V gene has CDR1 LNHDA and CDR2 SQIVND (reference sequence). This CDR3 is built from 17 residues. In DNA form, the CDR3 reads TGTGCCAGTAGTATACGCGGACTAGCGGGTTACACAGATACGCAGTATTTT. This translates into CASSIRGLAGYTDTQYF.

The gene calls are TRBV30 and TRBJ1-1; tentative D call: TRBD1 (5 bases). Trimming pared 3 bases from V and 6 bases from J, leaving 20 bases between. Per germline, CDR1 GTSNPN and CDR2 SVGIG (reference sequence). There are 15 residues in the CDR3. CDR3 residues: CAWSTPRQGRPEAFF. In DNA, the CDR3 is TGTGCCTGGAGCACCCCCAGGCAGGGTAGGCCTGAAGCTTTCTTT.

A word on this clone: The same CDR3 is also encoded by other DNA sequences in this sample. J is TRBJ2-7 and V is TRBV5-4; D is ambiguous. This CDR3 has 12 residues. The V end lost 0 bases, the J end lost 3 bases, and 4 bases lay between the germline ends. Germline CDR1 SGHNT, CDR2 YYREEE (reference sequence). The CDR3 DNA reads as TGTGCCAGCAGCTTGGGCGGCTACGAGCAGTACTTC. As protein: CASSLGGYEQYF.

V gene TRBV6-1 combines with J gene TRBJ1-3, with 8 bases aligning to TRBD1. The length of the CDR3 is 15 residues. CDR1 and CDR2 (germline): MNHNS, SASEGT. Trimming cost V 2 bases and J 8 bases; bases outside gene matches: 8. CDR3 DNA sequence: TGTGCCAGCAGTGAATGGAGCAGGGGGCAAGACACCATATATTTT. Its translation is CASSEWSRGQDTIYF.

V and J are TRBV27 and TRBJ2-7; the match to TRBD1 covers 7 bases. This CDR3 is built from 13 residues. CDR1 is MNHEY and CDR2 is SMNVEV in the germline V gene (reference sequence). The junction had 3 bases not matched to a gene; V was cut back by 7 bases and J by 0 bases. The CDR3 spells CASTRGTSYEQYF. In DNA, the CDR3 is TGTGCCAGCACCAGGGGGACCTCCTACGAGCAGTACTTC.

As DNA, the CDR3 is TGTGCCATCAGGGGCCCTCACAGGCAGTTAAACACCGGGGAGCTGTTTTTT. It codes for CAIRGPHRQLNTGELFF. The chain links TRBV10-3 to TRBJ2-2, with TRBD1 as a possible D gene (5 bases). The V gene lost 6 bases and the J gene lost 2 bases, with 19 bases spanning the gap. The V gene's germline CDR1 is ENHRY and CDR2 SYGVKD. There are 17 residues in the CDR3.

The DNA of the CDR3 is TGTGCCAGCAGCTTGGGTGTGGGAGGGAAGTACGAGCAGTACTTC. This translates into CASSLGVGGKYEQYF. The rearrangement joins TRBV5-4 to TRBJ2-7; 7 bases agree with TRBD2. This CDR3 has 15 amino acids. Germline CDR1 and CDR2: SGHNT and YYREEE (reference sequence). The trim removed 0 bases at V and 4 bases at J, leaving 7 bases unmatched.

This chain links TRBV4-1 with TRBJ1-6; tentatively, D is TRBD1 (6 bases). The length of the CDR3 is 16 residues. V shed 0 bases and J shed 10 bases, with 16 bases lying between them. Germline V CDR1 and CDR2: MGHRA, YSYEKL. The CDR3 bases are TGCGCCAGCAGCCAAGATCACCAGGGGCGGTTATCACCCCTCCACTTT. Translation: CASSQDHQGRLSPLHF.

This clone showed up just a few times. The chain couples TRBV5-4 to TRBJ1-3; a weak D match, TRBD1 (5 bases). Germline CDR1 is SGHNT and CDR2 is YYREEE (reference sequence). With 0 bases removed from V and 1 base from J, the gap between germline ends came to 11 bases. The CDR3 loop spans 16 amino acids. CDR3 coding DNA: TGTGCCAGCAGCTTGGCCAGGGTGGGTTCTGGAAACACCATATATTTT. Its translation is CASSLARVGSGNTIYF.

The V and J genes are TRBV19 and TRBJ2-1, with 8 bases aligning to TRBD2. V gave up 4 bases and J gave up 2 bases; unmatched junction bases: 10. The CDR3 is made up of 17 amino acids. Germline CDR1 and CDR2: LNHDA and SQIVND (reference sequence). The CDR3 region is CASSRTGTSAPYNEQFF. The CDR3 region has the DNA TGTGCCAGTAGTAGAACAGGGACTAGTGCACCCTACAATGAGCAGTTCTTC.

This chain joins TRBV19 and TRBJ1-1; no reliable D call. CDR1 and CDR2 (germline): LNHDA, SQIVND (reference sequence). V was clipped by 6 bases and J by 1 base, with 18 bases between them. CDR3 length equals 16 residues. The CDR3 here is CASSIGSHLGNTEAFF. CDR3 sequence (DNA): TGTGCCAGTAGCATCGGCTCGCACCTAGGGAACACTGAAGCTTTCTTT.

V and J are TRBV18 and TRBJ2-7, with 7 bases that match TRBD2. Trimming took 8 bases from V and 7 from J; bases not matched to a gene: 14. Germline lookup yields CDR1 KGHSH and CDR2 LQKENI. The CDR3 runs to 14 residues. The CDR3 reads CASTTGGGREEQYF. For the CDR3, the DNA is TGTGCCAGCACTACGGGCGGGGGTCGAGAGGAGCAGTACTTC.

The chain carries TRBV3-1 (or the pseudogene TRBV3-2) and TRBJ2-1; the match to TRBD2 covers 13 bases. V shed 6 bases, J shed 9 bases, and the junction held 8 bases outside the gene matches. Looked up from germline, CDR1 is LGHDT and CDR2 is YNNKEL (reference sequence). This CDR3 region has 15 residues. CDR3 region: CASSRGLAGEGEQFF. The CDR3 region has the DNA TGTGCCAGCAGTCGAGGACTAGCGGGAGAGGGTGAGCAGTTCTTC.

This chain links TRBV5-1 with TRBJ2-3; D is uncertain. The germline V and J ends were trimmed by 0 bases and 7 bases, with 6 bases remaining between them. Per the germline V gene, CDR1 is SGHRS and CDR2 is YFSETQ. The CDR3 is 12 amino acids. This CDR3 is CASSLERNTQYF. The CDR3 coding sequence is TGCGCCAGCAGCTTGGAGCGAAATACGCAGTATTTT.

In this sample, this clone turned up many times. The chain has TRBV6-5 and TRBJ1-2; no firm D call. Germline CDR1 MNHEY, CDR2 SVGAGI. CDR3 length: 15 residues. The V end lost 6 bases, the J end lost 0 bases, and 14 bases lay between the germline ends. CDR3 bases: TGTGCCAGCAGCCCCCGACACAGATCTAACTATGGCTACACCTTC. Translated: CASSPRHRSNYGYTF.

This clone was picked up one time. The CDR3 spells CASSIRNTLVDTQYF. The CDR3, as DNA: TGTGCCAGTAGTATTCGAAACACCCTGGTGGATACGCAGTATTTT. The chain carries TRBV19 and TRBJ2-3; D gene unclear. CDR1 and CDR2 (germline): LNHDA, SQIVND (reference sequence). Trimming took 3 bases from V and 6 from J, leaving 16 bases between them. This CDR3 has 15 residues.

The chain uses TRBV6-2 or TRBV6-3 and TRBJ1-5, with D unclear. The CDR3 sequence is 17 residues long. Germline values: CDR1 MNHEY, CDR2 SVGEGT. Trimming took off 0 bases at V and 3 bases at J, with 15 bases between the two ends. The CDR3 nucleotides are TGTGCCAGCAGTTACTCGACAACTCGGGGATACAATCAGCCCCAGCATTTT. It specifies CASSYSTTRGYNQPQHF.